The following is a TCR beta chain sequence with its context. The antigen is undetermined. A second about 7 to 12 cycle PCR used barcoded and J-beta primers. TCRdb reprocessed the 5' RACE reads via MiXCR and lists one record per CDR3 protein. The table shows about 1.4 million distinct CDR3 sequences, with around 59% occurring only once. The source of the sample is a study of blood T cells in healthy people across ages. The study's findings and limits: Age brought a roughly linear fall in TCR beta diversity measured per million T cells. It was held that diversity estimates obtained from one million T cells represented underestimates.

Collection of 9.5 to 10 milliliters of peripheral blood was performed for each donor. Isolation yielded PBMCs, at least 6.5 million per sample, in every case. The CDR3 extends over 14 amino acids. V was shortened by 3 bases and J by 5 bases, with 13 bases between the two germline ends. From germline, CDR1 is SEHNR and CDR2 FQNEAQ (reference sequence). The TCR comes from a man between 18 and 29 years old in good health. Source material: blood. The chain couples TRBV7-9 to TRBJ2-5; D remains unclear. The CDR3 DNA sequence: TGTGCCAGCAGCTTCGGTGCCCCTAGGGAGACCCAGTACTTC. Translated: CASSFGAPRETQYF.